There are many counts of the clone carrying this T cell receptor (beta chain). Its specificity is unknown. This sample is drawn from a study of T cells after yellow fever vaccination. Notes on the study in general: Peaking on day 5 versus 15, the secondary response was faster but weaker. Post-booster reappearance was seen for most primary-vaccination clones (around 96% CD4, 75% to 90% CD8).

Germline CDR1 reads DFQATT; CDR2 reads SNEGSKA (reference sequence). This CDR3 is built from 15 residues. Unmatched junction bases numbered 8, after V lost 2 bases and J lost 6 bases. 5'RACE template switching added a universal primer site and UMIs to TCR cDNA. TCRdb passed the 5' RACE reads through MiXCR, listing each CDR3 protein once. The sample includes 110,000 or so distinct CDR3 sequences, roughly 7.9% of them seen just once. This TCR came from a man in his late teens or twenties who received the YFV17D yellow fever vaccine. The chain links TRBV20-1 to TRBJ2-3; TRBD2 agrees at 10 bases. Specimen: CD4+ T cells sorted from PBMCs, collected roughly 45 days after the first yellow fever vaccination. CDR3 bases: TGCAGTGCTAGACCAGCGGGGGGGATGGGGGATACGCAGTATTTT. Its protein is CSARPAGGMGDTQYF.